The rows below give T cell receptor beta chains drawn from one sample of a study of blood T cell repertoires in COVID-19. Here immunoSEQ multiplex PCR was the method, and the copy in TCRdb shows in-frame clones only, minus some. Of about 130,000 clones in the sample, approximately 83% were seen once. The source material was peripheral blood. Receptors originate from a woman of 80 years or more with acute or convalescent COVID-19. CDR3s include the opening cysteine and the closing phenylalanine or tryptophan. The D gene is left open where the match is weak. Expanded clones are given a class, and other clones once, few, many or no size at all.

clone size: -; V gene: TRBV7-2; J gene: TRBJ1-2; D gene: TRBD1; CDR3 DNA: TGTGCCAGCAGCTTGACAGGGGGCGAGGGCTACACCTTC; CDR3 protein: CASSLTGGEGYTF
clone size: -; V gene: TRBV2; J gene: TRBJ2-3; D gene: -; CDR3 DNA: TGTGCCAGCAGTACTACGGGGGGCACAGATACGCAGTATTTT; CDR3 protein: CASSTTGGTDTQYF
clone size: -; V gene: TRBV5-4; J gene: TRBJ1-1; D gene: TRBD1; CDR3 DNA: TGTGCCAGCAGGCGACAGGGGATGAACACTGAAGCTTTCTTT; CDR3 protein: CASRRQGMNTEAFF
clone size: -; V gene: TRBV7-2; J gene: TRBJ1-1; D gene: TRBD1; CDR3 DNA: TGTGCCAGCAGCGTATACAGGGGGAACACTGAAGCTTTCTTT; CDR3 protein: CASSVYRGNTEAFF
clone size: -; V gene: TRBV3-1/TRBV3-2; J gene: TRBJ2-7; D gene: -; CDR3 DNA: TGTGCCAGCAGCCGGACGGCGGGGGCCTCATACTACGAGCAGTACTTC; CDR3 protein: CASSRTAGASYYEQYF
clone size: few; V gene: TRBV13; J gene: TRBJ1-6; D gene: -; CDR3 DNA: TGTGCCAGCAGCCCCCAGGGAGCAGCGGGATATTCACCCCTCCACTTT; CDR3 protein: CASSPQGAAGYSPLHF
clone size: once; V gene: TRBV7-2; J gene: TRBJ2-3; D gene: -; CDR3 DNA: TGTGCCAGCAGCTTAGCTGGGGGGATTGATACGCAGTATTTT; CDR3 protein: CASSLAGGIDTQYF
clone size: -; V gene: TRBV7-7; J gene: TRBJ2-3; D gene: TRBD1; CDR3 DNA: TGTGCCAGCAGCCGCGGACAGGGAGTAACAGATACGCAGTATTTT; CDR3 protein: CASSRGQGVTDTQYF
clone size: -; V gene: TRBV12-5; J gene: TRBJ1-2; D gene: -; CDR3 DNA: TGTGCTAGTGGCTATAACTATGGCTACACCTTC; CDR3 protein: CASGYNYGYTF
clone size: -; V gene: TRBV7-2; J gene: TRBJ2-7; D gene: -; CDR3 DNA: TGTGCCAGCAGCCTTGGGGCCCAAGCCTACGAGCAGTACTTC; CDR3 protein: CASSLGAQAYEQYF
clone size: -; V gene: TRBV5-6; J gene: TRBJ2-3; D gene: TRBD2; CDR3 DNA: TGTGCCAGCAGCGCGGACGGGACTAGCGGGGTGGGTACGCAGTATTTT; CDR3 protein: CASSADGTSGVGTQYF
clone size: -; V gene: TRBV24-1; J gene: TRBJ2-2; D gene: -; CDR3 DNA: TGTGCCACCAGTGATGGACAGCTGAACACCGGGGAGCTGTTTTTT; CDR3 protein: CATSDGQLNTGELFF
clone size: few; V gene: TRBV14; J gene: TRBJ2-2; D gene: TRBD1; CDR3 DNA: TGTGCCAGCAGCCTTATCCCGGGACAGCCCACCGGGGAGCTGTTTTTT; CDR3 protein: CASSLIPGQPTGELFF
clone size: -; V gene: TRBV27; J gene: TRBJ1-4; D gene: TRBD1; CDR3 DNA: TGTGCCAGCACCTCTTGGACAGGGGGGTCAAGGGCAACTAATGAAAAACTGTTTTTT; CDR3 protein: CASTSWTGGSRATNEKLFF
clone size: few; V gene: TRBV5-1; J gene: TRBJ1-4; D gene: -; CDR3 DNA: TGCGCCAGCAGCCCCCGAGGAGGGGGGGAGGAAAAACTGTTTTTT; CDR3 protein: CASSPRGGGEEKLFF
clone size: -; V gene: TRBV28; J gene: TRBJ1-5; D gene: -; CDR3 DNA: TGTGCCAGCAGTCCCCTAAGGGGAGGGTTTGGTCAGCCCCAGCATTTT; CDR3 protein: CASSPLRGGFGQPQHF
clone size: -; V gene: TRBV27; J gene: TRBJ1-3; D gene: -; CDR3 DNA: TGTGCCAGCAGTTCTTCAGGGGCTGGAAACACCATATATTTT; CDR3 protein: CASSSSGAGNTIYF
clone size: -; V gene: TRBV5-1; J gene: TRBJ1-5; D gene: TRBD1; CDR3 DNA: TGCGCCAGCAGCTTAACAGGGGCCCATCAGCCCCAGCATTTT; CDR3 protein: CASSLTGAHQPQHF
clone size: -; V gene: TRBV6-6; J gene: TRBJ1-4; D gene: -; CDR3 DNA: TGTGCCAGCAGATCAGACGGAGACAAACTGTTTTTT; CDR3 protein: CASRSDGDKLFF
clone size: -; V gene: TRBV5-1; J gene: TRBJ2-1; D gene: TRBD2; CDR3 DNA: TGCGCCAGCAGCGTAGGAACTAGCGGGGGGAACAATGAGCAGTTCTTC; CDR3 protein: CASSVGTSGGNNEQFF
clone size: once; V gene: TRBV5-1; J gene: TRBJ1-1; D gene: -; CDR3 DNA: TGCGCCAGCAGCCTGGGAGGAGGCGCGGACACTGAAGCTTTCTTT; CDR3 protein: CASSLGGGADTEAFF
clone size: -; V gene: TRBV6-6; J gene: TRBJ1-5; D gene: -; CDR3 DNA: TGTGCCAGCAGTCCCCGAGGGTTGGGGGGGAGCGGTCAGCCCCAGCATTTT; CDR3 protein: CASSPRGLGGSGQPQHF
clone size: few; V gene: TRBV7-6; J gene: TRBJ1-1; D gene: -; CDR3 DNA: TGTGCCAGCAGCCCAGAAGGGGGAAGGACTGAAGCTTTCTTT; CDR3 protein: CASSPEGGRTEAFF
clone size: -; V gene: TRBV7-9; J gene: TRBJ2-2; D gene: -; CDR3 DNA: TGTGCCAGCAGCTTGACGGGACAGAACACCGGGGAGCTGTTTTTT; CDR3 protein: CASSLTGQNTGELFF
clone size: -; V gene: TRBV7-2; J gene: TRBJ1-1; D gene: -; CDR3 DNA: TGTGCCAGCAGCTTAGGTCTCCTGAACACTGAAGCTTTCTTT; CDR3 protein: CASSLGLLNTEAFF
clone size: -; V gene: TRBV5-1; J gene: TRBJ1-1; D gene: -; CDR3 DNA: TGCGCCAGCAGCTCCGGGACATCAAGGCTGAACACTGAAGCTTTCTTT; CDR3 protein: CASSSGTSRLNTEAFF
clone size: few; V gene: TRBV19; J gene: TRBJ1-1; D gene: -; CDR3 DNA: TGTGCCAGTAGCCGGACATCCGATGCTTTCTTT; CDR3 protein: CASSRTSDAFF
clone size: -; V gene: TRBV7-9; J gene: TRBJ1-2; D gene: -; CDR3 DNA: TGTGCCAGCAGCCGGACGGTACAAGGGGACTCGGGCTACACCTTC; CDR3 protein: CASSRTVQGDSGYTF